The entry below gives a single T cell receptor (beta chain) sequence along with its context. Germline trimming cut 5 bases from V and 0 bases from J; bases unmatched to any gene: 8. Germline V CDR1 and CDR2: MNHEY, SMNVEV (reference sequence). The CDR3 is 16 residues long. These data are taken from a study of blood T cell repertoires in COVID-19. Study overall: Spain, Italy and the United States supplied samples that represented acute and convalescent COVID-19.

Original analysis: Amplification from reference gene primers served as the basis for estimated nucleated cell counts. Clones were read by immunoSEQ multiplex PCR, and TCRdb kept only the in-frame ones, dropping some. From that table come the V and J calls and clone size; the DNA was used to work out D and trimming. The repertoire has roughly 90,000 clones, roughly 85% of them found once; the top ten carry about 16%. The clonotype was recovered from a human donor in a cohort sampled during active COVID-19. The sample comprised peripheral blood. The J gene is TRBJ2-3, the V gene TRBV27; 7 bases match TRBD1. CDR3 DNA: TGTGCCAGCAGTATAGTCGGGACAGCTAGCACAGATACGCAGTATTTT. Translation: CASSIVGTASTDTQYF.